The 24 T cell receptor beta chains presented below share a single source sample, sequenced in a study of T-cell reconstitution after alpha-beta-depleted transplantation in children. A TCRbeta library incorporating unique molecular identifiers was prepared. Using its own MiXCR run on the PCR reads, TCRdb lists one record per CDR3 protein. This sample yields some 830,000 distinct CDR3 sequences, of which 15% to 20% are seen a single time; under 6% belongs to the top ten. Specimen: PBMCs, mostly from graft donor cells, collected 360 days after TCRalphabeta/CD19-depleted stem cell transplant. These TCRs come from a male patient younger than 18 who had a stem cell transplant for acute lymphoblastic leukemia, so the T cells may come from the graft donor.

A few counts support this clonotype. Here the CDR3 reads CASSLGGRASGANVLTF. The CDR3 DNA is TGTGCCAGCAGCCTAGGGGGGAGGGCTTCTGGGGCCAACGTCCTGACTTTC. This sequence joins TRBV12-3 or TRBV12-4 and TRBJ2-6; possible D gene TRBD2, 7 bases. V gave up 6 bases and J gave up 1 base, with 16 bases separating them. The CDR3 consists of 17 residues.

In DNA, the CDR3 is TGTGCCAGCAGTCCCCGCGCAGGGCATCAGCCCCAGCATTTT. Protein: CASSPRAGHQPQHF. The rearrangement links TRBV12-3 or TRBV12-4 to TRBJ1-5; tentatively, D is TRBD1 (5 bases). CDR3 length equals 14 residues. The V end lost 5 bases, the J end lost 5 bases, and 13 bases lay between the germline ends.

This clonotype was recorded a few times. The chain links TRBV2 to TRBJ2-1, with 10 bases matching TRBD1. Germline loops: CDR1 SNHLY, CDR2 FYNNEI. There are 15 residues in the CDR3. The V segment lost 5 bases and the J segment 15 bases; nucleotides outside the gene matches: 16. CDR3 in amino acids: CASSPSGTGVKGGFF. The CDR3 DNA follows: TGTGCCAGCAGTCCATCCGGGACAGGGGTTAAGGGGGGGTTCTTC.

This clonotype appeared a few times. This CDR3 reads CASPLRLAGETDTQYF. The CDR3 DNA reads as TGTGCCAGCCCCCTCCGGCTAGCGGGAGAGACAGATACGCAGTATTTT. The chain couples TRBV9 to TRBJ2-3; TRBD2 aligns across 10 bases. The CDR3 runs 16 residues. With 7 bases clipped from V and 3 bases from J, the junction kept 11 bases outside the gene matches. The germline V gene has CDR1 SGDLS and CDR2 YYNGEE.

With respect to this clonotype: The junction shows a germline mismatch at one end, possibly a read error. The CDR3: CASSLGDSGVTETQYF. DNA of the CDR3: TGCGCCAGCAGTTTGGGTGACAGCGGCGTCACGGAGACCCAGTACTTC. This chain links TRBV5-1 with TRBJ2-5; the D gene could be TRBD1 or TRBD2 (5 bases each). Germline lookup yields CDR1 SGHRS and CDR2 YFSETQ. This CDR3 spans 16 amino acids.

This chain uses TRBV9 with TRBJ2-3; a possible D gene is TRBD1 (6 bases). The germline V gene has CDR1 SGDLS and CDR2 YYNGEE. Trimming stripped 0 bases from V and 3 bases from J, with 26 bases between. The CDR3 consists of 20 residues. The CDR3 spells CASSVVPGAGLEWSTDTQYF. CDR3 DNA sequence: TGTGCCAGCAGCGTAGTCCCAGGGGCTGGACTGGAGTGGAGTACAGATACGCAGTATTTT.

V is TRBV7-2 and J is TRBJ1-5; D is unresolved. Germline V gene sequence: CDR1 SGHTA, CDR2 FQGNSA. V lost 2 bases and J 0 bases, leaving 11 bases between the germline ends. CDR3 size: 16 residues. CDR3 in DNA: TGTGCCAGCAGCTTACGACACAGATATAGCAATCAGCCCCAGCATTTT. Its translation: CASSLRHRYSNQPQHF. Supplemented by reference TRBV7-2 and TRBJ1-5, the full variable domain reads GAGVSQSPSNKVTEKGKDVELRCDPISGHTALYWYRQSLGQGLEFLIYFQGNSAPDKSGLPSDRFSAERTGGSVSTLTIQRTQQEDSAVYLCASSLRHRYSNQPQHFGDGTRLSIL.

The chain carries TRBV5-1 and TRBJ2-1, with D perhaps TRBD2 (6 bases). The V gene lost 1 base and the J gene lost 0 bases, with 17 bases spanning the gap. Germline values: CDR1 SGHRS, CDR2 YFSETQ. This CDR3 region has 18 residues. In nucleotides, the CDR3 is TGCGCCAGCAGCTTGAGTCTGAGCGGGCGGGGCTCCTACAATGAGCAGTTCTTC. Its translation is CASSLSLSGRGSYNEQFF. Using reference TRBV5-1 and TRBJ2-1 for the parts outside the CDR3, the full variable domain is KAGVTQTPRYLIKTRGQQVTLSCSPISGHRSVSWYQQTPGQGLQFLFEYFSETQRNKGNFPGRFSGRQFSNSRSEMNVSTLELGDSALYLCASSLSLSGRGSYNEQFFGPGTRLTVL.

This clonotype was seen more than once but under ten times. The chain recombines TRBV12-3 or TRBV12-4 with TRBJ2-3; D is uncertain. CDR3 length equals 15 residues. V dropped 3 bases and J dropped 0 bases, with 10 bases sitting between them. This CDR3 is CASSFPGASTDTQYF. The CDR3 DNA is TGTGCCAGCAGTTTCCCCGGAGCTAGCACAGATACGCAGTATTTT.

The V gene is TRBV18, the J gene TRBJ2-7; D remains ambiguous. Trimming cost V 6 bases and J 2 bases, with 14 bases left between them. The CDR3 length is 14 residues. In germline, CDR1 is KGHSH, CDR2 LQKENI. CDR3 bases: TGTGCCAGCTCCATGGACCGAGGCCCCTACGAGCAGTACTTC. It specifies CASSMDRGPYEQYF.

This clonotype was observed a handful of times. This chain joins TRBV24-1 and TRBJ1-1; perhaps TRBD1 as D (6 bases). The CDR3 is 15 residues long. V was shortened by 6 bases and J by 0 bases, with 13 bases between the two germline ends. Germline V CDR1 and CDR2: KGHDR, SFDVKD. CDR3 sequence: CATSPRGAMNTEAFF. The DNA of the CDR3 is TGTGCCACCAGTCCAAGGGGGGCCATGAACACTGAAGCTTTCTTT.

V is TRBV6-1 and J is TRBJ1-2; D is uncertain. This CDR3 contains 15 residues. CDR1 and CDR2 (germline): MNHNS, SASEGT. With 6 bases removed from V and 2 bases from J, the gap between germline ends came to 16 bases. CDR3 nucleotides: TGTGCCAGCAGGCCTCTCGCAGGCCTAAACTATGGCTACACCTTC. This sequence encodes CASRPLAGLNYGYTF.

The chain combines TRBV10-3 with TRBJ2-3, with 7 bases lining up with TRBD2. With 6 bases clipped from V and 4 bases from J, the junction kept 10 bases outside the gene matches. Looked up from germline, CDR1 is ENHRY and CDR2 is SYGVKD. CDR3 length equals 15 residues. CDR3 loop: CAIRGVGLDPDTQYF. The CDR3 nucleotides read TGTGCCATCAGGGGGGTCGGACTAGATCCAGATACGCAGTATTTT.

V is TRBV5-5 and J is TRBJ2-7; maybe TRBD1 (5 bases). The V gene's germline CDR1 is SGHKS and CDR2 YYEKEE (reference sequence). Trimming removed 0 bases at V and 3 bases at J, with 16 bases between. The CDR3 sequence is 16 residues long. The CDR3 region has the DNA TGTGCCAGCAGCTTGGCCTTCCAGTACAGGAGCTACGAGCAGTACTTC. Amino acid sequence: CASSLAFQYRSYEQYF.

This clonotype was picked up a small number of times. The V call is TRBV6-5, the J call TRBJ2-7; tentatively, D is TRBD1 or TRBD2 (5 bases each). Trimming removed 3 bases from V and 0 bases from J, with 12 bases in between. The V gene's germline CDR1 is MNHEY and CDR2 SVGAGI. The CDR3 contains 15 residues. Written as DNA, the CDR3 is TGTGCCAGCAGTTATGAGGGGTTCAGCTCCTACGAGCAGTACTTC. This encodes CASSYEGFSSYEQYF.

There are a few counts of this clonotype. This chain uses TRBV7-9 with TRBJ2-3; no firm D call. Deletions cut 5 bases from V and 2 bases from J, with 20 bases between. Germline CDR1 and CDR2: SEHNR and FQNEAQ (reference sequence). This CDR3 has 17 residues. The chain's CDR3 is CASSPLRLQRNTDTQYF. In DNA, the CDR3 is TGTGCCAGCAGCCCTCTTCGACTGCAGCGTAACACAGATACGCAGTATTTT.

The CDR3 protein is CASSQDVTSQETQYF. CDR3 sequence (DNA): TGTGCCAGCAGCCAAGATGTAACTAGCCAAGAGACCCAGTACTTC. The J gene is TRBJ2-5, the V gene TRBV3-1; perhaps TRBD2 as D (5 bases). The CDR3 totals 15 residues. Trimming stripped 0 bases from V and 1 base from J, with 9 bases between. Germline V gene sequence: CDR1 LGHDT, CDR2 YNNKEL (reference sequence).

This clonotype was counted only a few times. This chain links TRBV3-1 with TRBJ2-7, with D maybe TRBD2 (5 bases). Germline V gene data show CDR1 as LGHDT and CDR2 as YNNKEL (reference sequence). Trimming cost V 4 bases and J 0 bases, with 16 bases left between them. The CDR3 has 16 residues. In nucleotides, the CDR3 is TGTGCCAGCAGCCTTACTAGAGCCTCTACCTCCTACGAGCAGTACTTC. Its protein is CASSLTRASTSYEQYF.

The table lists this clonotype with a few counts. J is TRBJ2-3 and V is TRBV9, with D maybe TRBD2 (5 bases). Germline CDR1 and CDR2: SGDLS and YYNGEE. The ends were cut back, 3 bases at V and 9 bases at J, with 14 bases in the middle. This CDR3 region has 13 residues. CDR3 bases: TGTGCCAGCAGCGGATCCCGACTACGCACGCAGTATTTT. Its protein is CASSGSRLRTQYF.

This clonotype has a handful of counts. The rearrangement uses TRBV29-1 and TRBJ2-7, with a tentative D call TRBD2 (6 bases). The CDR3 sequence is 15 residues long. Trimming removed 4 bases from V and 4 bases from J, with 20 bases in between. The germline CDR1 and CDR2 sequences are SQVTM and ANQGSEA. Here the CDR3 DNA reads TGCAGCGTTGTGGGGGATCGCGGGGACCCGTACGAGCAGTACTTC. It yields the protein CSVVGDRGDPYEQYF.

This chain connects TRBV29-1 to TRBJ2-2; TRBD1 matches 8 bases. V lost 4 bases, J lost 4 bases, and 14 bases stayed unmatched. This CDR3 is built from 17 residues. CDR1 is SQVTM and CDR2 is ANQGSEA in the germline V gene. The CDR3 DNA is TGCAGCGTTGCGGGAAGAATAGGGGACAGGACCACCGGGGAGCTGTTTTTT. It encodes CSVAGRIGDRTTGELFF.

V gene TRBV11-2 combines with J gene TRBJ2-1; 8 bases match TRBD2. CDR3 length: 12 residues. CDR1 is SGHAT, CDR2 FQNNGV, per germline. The junction had 6 bases not matched to a gene; V was cut back by 7 bases and J by 10 bases. The DNA for the CDR3 is TGTGCCAGCAACCGGGGGGGGAGAGAGCAGTTCTTC. Translation: CASNRGGREQFF.

This chain links TRBV29-1 with TRBJ2-1; tentatively, D is TRBD2 (5 bases). CDR3 length: 14 residues. Germline-derived CDR1 and CDR2 are SQVTM and ANQGSEA. V was pared by 6 bases and J by 0 bases, with 12 bases between. CDR3 residues: CSVMRGSSYNEQFF. The CDR3 nucleotides read TGCAGCGTGATGAGAGGGAGCTCCTACAATGAGCAGTTCTTC.

This clonotype was counted a few times. The rearrangement uses TRBV28 and TRBJ1-2, with 7 nucleotides matching TRBD1. CDR1 and CDR2 from the germline V gene are MDHEN and SYDVKM. The CDR3 contains 17 residues. J was trimmed by 2 bases and V by 7 bases; bases with no gene match: 16. The CDR3 coding sequence is TGTGCCAGCATATCCTACCTCCGGGACAGCCAGAACTATGGCTACACCTTC. It codes for CASISYLRDSQNYGYTF.